This TCR beta chain was obtained from a study of blood T cells in healthy people across ages. V lost 3 bases, J lost 8 bases, and 4 bases stayed unmatched. CDR1 is SGDLS, CDR2 YYNGEE, per germline. CDR3 length: 15 amino acids. Next came a second PCR, run for roughly 6 to 11 cycles, which used a sample-barcoded 5' primer along with a J-beta primer mix. From the 5' RACE reads, TCRdb called clonotypes with MiXCR, one entry per CDR3 protein. This repertoire shows around 1,600,000 distinct CDR3 sequences, 35% to 45% found once; its top ten account for about 3.8%. The TCR originated in a woman between 18 and 29 years old in good health. Sequencing was carried out using blood. The chain couples TRBV9 to TRBJ2-1; 14 bases map to TRBD2. The CDR3 is CASSDGTSGSDEQFF. In nucleotides, the CDR3 is TGTGCCAGCAGCGACGGGACTAGCGGGAGTGATGAGCAGTTCTTC.